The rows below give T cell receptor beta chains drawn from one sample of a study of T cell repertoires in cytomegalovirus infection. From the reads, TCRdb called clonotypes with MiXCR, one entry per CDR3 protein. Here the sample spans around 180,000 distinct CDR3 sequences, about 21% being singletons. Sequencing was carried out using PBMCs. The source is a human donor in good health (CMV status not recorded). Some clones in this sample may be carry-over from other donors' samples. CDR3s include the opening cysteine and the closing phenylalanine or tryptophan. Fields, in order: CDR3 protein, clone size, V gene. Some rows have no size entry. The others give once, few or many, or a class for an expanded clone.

CDR3: CASSPHSTEAFF
size: .
V: TRBV11-2

CDR3: CAWSSGINQPQHF
size: .
V: TRBV30

CDR3: CASTEEGGGSPLHF
size: .
V: TRBV2

CDR3: CASSQVWTEAFF
size: many
V: TRBV14

CDR3: CASSLRGGDTQYF
size: .
V: TRBV11-3

CDR3: CASSHGFAKQETQYF
size: few
V: TRBV2

CDR3: CASRTSHNSPLHF
size: .
V: TRBV6-5

CDR3: CASSQGAGVIGTEAFF
size: .
V: TRBV4-3

CDR3: CASSPTGERAYEQYF
size: .
V: TRBV25-1

CDR3: CSARLSSYEQYF
size: .
V: TRBV20-1

CDR3: CASSMGQGDQPQHF
size: few
V: TRBV9

CDR3: CASSLGTVTNQPQHF
size: few
V: TRBV12-3/TRBV12-4

CDR3: CASSPVSPSTYNEQFF
size: .
V: TRBV6-2/TRBV6-3

CDR3: CASSLVGGTTDTQYF
size: many
V: TRBV7-6

CDR3: CASRKRSHPPYSNQPQHF
size: .
V: TRBV6-5

CDR3: CASTPRGNQETQYF
size: .
V: TRBV5-4

CDR3: CASTSWTGYYNERFF
size: .
V: TRBV6-5

CDR3: CASSFSRASIYEQYF
size: many
V: TRBV27

CDR3: CASSLDGPGRVLFF
size: many
V: TRBV7-8

CDR3: CASSLVIRQGNEKLFF
size: many
V: TRBV7-2

CDR3: CASSLLAGVRVF
size: few
V: TRBV28

CDR3: CSVGRPDTQYF
size: .
V: TRBV29-1

CDR3: CSAPTSGTTDTQYF
size: .
V: TRBV20-1

CDR3: CASSMGLPAGTVAFF
size: .
V: TRBV19

CDR3: CATSDPRTGGFNEQFF
size: few
V: TRBV24-1

CDR3: CASSCAPRETQYF
size: .
V: TRBV6-2/TRBV6-3

CDR3: CASSNGAGQGSGELFF
size: .
V: TRBV12-3/TRBV12-4

CDR3: CASSFDSEAFF
size: .
V: TRBV5-1

CDR3: CASSSIDSEAFF
size: few
V: TRBV7-2

CDR3: CASSLGIANYGYTF
size: many
V: TRBV7-2

CDR3: CAWSVGEGTEAFF
size: .
V: TRBV30

CDR3: CASSVTIGDRGPETQYF
size: .
V: TRBV9

CDR3: CAIRDNLNTEAFF
size: .
V: TRBV10-3

CDR3: CASIEGTYGYTF
size: .
V: TRBV19

CDR3: CASSPKGLAGLESQYF
size: .
V: TRBV7-6

CDR3: CASSLAGSYEQCF
size: .
V: TRBV6-2/TRBV6-3

CDR3: CATSRGLGEGRFF
size: .
V: TRBV15

CDR3: CATRVAGTEAFF
size: .
V: TRBV10-3

CDR3: CASSVGTVEAFF
size: .
V: TRBV7-6

CDR3: CAWINGINYGYTF
size: .
V: TRBV30

CDR3: CASSLEASGSADTQYF
size: few
V: TRBV5-6

CDR3: CATSRDYRQGRIF
size: few
V: TRBV15

CDR3: CASSVFSGGSDTQYF
size: few
V: TRBV9

CDR3: CASSLTGEGYTF
size: few
V: TRBV7-9

CDR3: CASSLRDQNTGELFF
size: many
V: TRBV7-8

CDR3: CASSLVQGAQGTEAFF
size: few
V: TRBV5-1

CDR3: CSAAPRQGLNTEAFF
size: .
V: TRBV20-1

CDR3: CASSLRQGTSYEQYF
size: .
V: TRBV7-6

CDR3: CASSLVRGPEAFF
size: .
V: TRBV7-9

CDR3: CSAREQGAGNSPLHF
size: .
V: TRBV20-1

CDR3: CASSQALAGEAKNIQYF
size: few
V: TRBV4-2

CDR3: CASSDRGTDGYTF
size: few
V: TRBV25-1

CDR3: CASSYPGRSYEQYF
size: few
V: TRBV6-2/TRBV6-3

CDR3: CASSAKVTQYF
size: .
V: TRBV2

CDR3: CASSFSHSGNSYEQYF
size: .
V: TRBV6-5

CDR3: CASSYFLAGANVLTF
size: .
V: TRBV6-5

CDR3: CSASRGGKEQFF
size: .
V: TRBV20-1

CDR3: CSAEDTRKSSYEQYF
size: many
V: TRBV20-1

CDR3: CASRFSGGSGTEAFF
size: few
V: TRBV28